The 2 T cell receptor beta chains below come from one sample, sequenced in a study of blood T cells in healthy people across ages. Through a sample-barcoded 5' primer and a J-beta primer mix, a second PCR was run for roughly 6 to 11 cycles. Via MiXCR, TCRdb re-called the 5' RACE reads, giving one row per CDR3 protein. The sample lists hundreds of thousands of distinct CDR3 sequences, 45% to 50% seen once, with around a third in the top ten. Sequenced material: blood. These receptors all stem from a woman aged 55-70 years in good health.

This clonotype came up a few times. The rearrangement uses TRBV6-2 or TRBV6-3 and TRBJ2-7; D remains unclear. Germline V CDR1 and CDR2: MNHEY, SVGEGT. This CDR3 is 14 amino acids long. Deletions cut 7 bases from V and 0 bases from J, with 13 bases between. The CDR3 reads CASTQATSSYEQYF. The CDR3 nucleotides are TGTGCCAGCACCCAGGCTACCAGCTCCTACGAGCAGTACTTC.

This clonotype has a handful of counts. The chain combines TRBV29-1 with TRBJ2-1; 10 bases match TRBD2. The CDR3 has 13 residues. Germline V CDR1 and CDR2: SQVTM, ANQGSEA. V lost 7 bases, J lost 4 bases, and 4 bases stayed unmatched. CDR3 loop: CSAGTSVYNEQFF. The CDR3 bases are TGCAGCGCGGGGACTAGCGTATACAATGAGCAGTTCTTC.